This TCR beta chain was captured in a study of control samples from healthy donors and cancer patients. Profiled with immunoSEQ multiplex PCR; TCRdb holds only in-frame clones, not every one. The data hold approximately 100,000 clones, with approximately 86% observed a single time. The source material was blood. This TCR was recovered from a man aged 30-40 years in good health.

The CDR3 sequence: CASNVGGNPETQYF. The CDR3 nucleotides are TGCGCCAGCAACGTGGGAGGGAATCCGGAGACCCAGTACTTC. J is TRBJ2-5 and V is TRBV10-2, with 7 bases aligning to TRBD2. The V gene's germline CDR1 is WSHSY and CDR2 SAAADI. Germline trimming cut 7 bases from V and 5 bases from J; bases unmatched to any gene: 10. The CDR3 contains 14 residues.